This TCR beta chain appears in the sequencing data of a study of identical twins. Everyone who donated was a healthy Caucasian. TCRdb re-derived calls from the 5' RACE reads in MiXCR, one entry per CDR3 protein. The sample has about 890,000 distinct CDR3 sequences; over 9% are singletons. This clonotype has only a few counts. This CDR3 is 15 amino acids long. The V gene's germline CDR1 is MNHEY and CDR2 SVGAGI. Trimming at V came to 2 bases and at J to 3 bases, leaving 5 bases not matched to a gene. The same sample was also used in a study of yellow fever vaccine responses in identical twins. From that study: Each twin's T cell response to the vaccine was reported to look partly convergent and partly personalized.

The receptor's source is a woman aged 18-35 years in good health. This chain links TRBV6-5 with TRBJ2-7; TRBD2 matches at 9 bases. The sequencing sample was made of PBMCs. CDR3 loop: CASSYQREVHYEQYF. The CDR3 coding sequence is TGTGCCAGCAGTTACCAGCGGGAGGTACACTACGAGCAGTACTTC.